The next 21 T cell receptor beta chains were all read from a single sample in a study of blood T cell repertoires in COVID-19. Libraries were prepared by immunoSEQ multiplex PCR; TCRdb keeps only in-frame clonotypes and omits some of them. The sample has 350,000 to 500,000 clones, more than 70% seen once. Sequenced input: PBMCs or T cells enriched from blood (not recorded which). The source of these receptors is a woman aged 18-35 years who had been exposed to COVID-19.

Here the CDR3 DNA reads TGTGCCAGCAGTCGAAGACAAACAGATACGCAGTATTTT. Its translation is CASSRRQTDTQYF. The chain recombines TRBV12-3 or TRBV12-4 with TRBJ2-3; no reliable D call. The CDR3 totals 13 residues. Trimming shortened V by 5 bases and J by 3 bases, and 9 bases separated the two germline ends.

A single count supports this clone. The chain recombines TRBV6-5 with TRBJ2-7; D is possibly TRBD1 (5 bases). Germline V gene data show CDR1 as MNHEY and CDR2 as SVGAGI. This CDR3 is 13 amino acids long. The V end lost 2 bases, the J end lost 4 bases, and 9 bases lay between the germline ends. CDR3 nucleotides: TGTGCCAGCAGTTACGCAGGGAATTACGAGCAGTACTTC. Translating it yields CASSYAGNYEQYF.

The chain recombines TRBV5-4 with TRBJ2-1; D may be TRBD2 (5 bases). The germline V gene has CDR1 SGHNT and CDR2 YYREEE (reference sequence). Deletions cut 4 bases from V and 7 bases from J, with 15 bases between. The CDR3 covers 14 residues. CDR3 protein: CASSTPGESNEQFF. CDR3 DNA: TGTGCCAGCAGCACCCCCGGGGAGTCGAATGAGCAGTTCTTC.

The CDR3 DNA follows: TGTGCCAGCAAAACCGGACAGCAAGAGACCCAGTACTTC. Translation: CASKTGQQETQYF. The chain joins TRBV2 to TRBJ2-5, with D perhaps matching TRBD1 (6 bases). Germline loops: CDR1 SNHLY, CDR2 FYNNEI. Trimming took 7 bases from V and 2 from J, leaving 11 bases between them. The CDR3 contains 13 residues.

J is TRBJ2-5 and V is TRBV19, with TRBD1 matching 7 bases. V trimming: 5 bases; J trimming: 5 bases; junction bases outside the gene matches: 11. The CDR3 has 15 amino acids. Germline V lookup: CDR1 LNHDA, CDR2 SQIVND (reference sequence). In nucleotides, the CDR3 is TGTGCCAGTAGTCTCACGGGACAGTCCGGGGAGACCCAGTACTTC. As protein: CASSLTGQSGETQYF. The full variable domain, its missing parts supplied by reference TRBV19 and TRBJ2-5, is DGGITQSPKYLFRKEGQNVTLSCEQNLNHDAMYWYRQDPGQGLRLIYYSQIVNDFQKGDIAEGYSVSREKKESFPLTVTSAQKNPTAFYLCASSLTGQSGETQYFGPGTRLLVL.

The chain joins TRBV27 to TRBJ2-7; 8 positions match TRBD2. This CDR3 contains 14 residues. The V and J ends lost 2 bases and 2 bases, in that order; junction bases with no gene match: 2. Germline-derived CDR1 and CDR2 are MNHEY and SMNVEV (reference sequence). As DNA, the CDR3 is TGTGCCAGCAGTTTACGGGGGGGAACCTACGAGCAGTACTTC. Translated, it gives CASSLRGGTYEQYF.

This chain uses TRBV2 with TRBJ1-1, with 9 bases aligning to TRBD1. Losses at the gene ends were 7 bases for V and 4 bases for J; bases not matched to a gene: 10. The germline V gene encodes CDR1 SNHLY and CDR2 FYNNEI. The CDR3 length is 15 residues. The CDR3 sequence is CASTGTGRTFTEAFF. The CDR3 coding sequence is TGTGCCAGCACCGGGACAGGGAGGACGTTCACTGAAGCTTTCTTT.

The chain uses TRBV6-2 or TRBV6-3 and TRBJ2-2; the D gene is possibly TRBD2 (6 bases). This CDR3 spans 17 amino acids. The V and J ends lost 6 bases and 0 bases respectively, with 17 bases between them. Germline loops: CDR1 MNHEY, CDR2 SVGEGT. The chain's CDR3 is CASSPRGLYSNTGELFF. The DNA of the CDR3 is TGTGCCAGCAGCCCCCGTGGACTATATTCGAACACCGGGGAGCTGTTTTTT.

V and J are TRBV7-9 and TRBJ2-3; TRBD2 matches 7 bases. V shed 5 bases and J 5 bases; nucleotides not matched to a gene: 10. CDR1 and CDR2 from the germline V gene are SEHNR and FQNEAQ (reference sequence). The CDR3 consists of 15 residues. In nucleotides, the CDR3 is TGTGCCAGCAGCCCCTGGAGCGGGGTTAGAGATACGCAGTATTTT. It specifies CASSPWSGVRDTQYF. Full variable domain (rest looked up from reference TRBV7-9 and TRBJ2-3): DTGVSQNPRHKITKRGQNVTFRCDPISEHNRLYWYRQTLGQGPEFLTYFQNEAQLEKSRLLSDRFSAERPKGSFSTLEIQRTEQGDSAMYLCASSPWSGVRDTQYFGPGTRLTVL.

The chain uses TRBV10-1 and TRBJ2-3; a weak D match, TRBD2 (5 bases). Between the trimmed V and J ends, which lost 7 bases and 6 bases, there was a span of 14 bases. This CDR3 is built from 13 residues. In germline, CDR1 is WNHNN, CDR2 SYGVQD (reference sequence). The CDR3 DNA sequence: TGCGCCAGCACAGCGGATGGGCGGGATACGCAGTATTTT. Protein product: CASTADGRDTQYF.

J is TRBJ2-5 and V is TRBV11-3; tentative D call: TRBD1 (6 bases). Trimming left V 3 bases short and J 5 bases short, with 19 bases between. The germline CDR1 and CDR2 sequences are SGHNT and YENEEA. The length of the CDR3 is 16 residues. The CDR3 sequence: CASSFGLGATEETQYF. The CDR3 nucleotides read TGTGCCAGCAGCTTTGGGCTGGGGGCGACGGAGGAGACCCAGTACTTC.

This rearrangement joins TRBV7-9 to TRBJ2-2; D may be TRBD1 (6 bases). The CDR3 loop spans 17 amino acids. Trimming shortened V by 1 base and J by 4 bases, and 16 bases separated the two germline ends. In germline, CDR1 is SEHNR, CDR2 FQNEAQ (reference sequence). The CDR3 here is CASSLGETGRITGELFF. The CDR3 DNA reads TGTGCCAGCAGCTTAGGGGAGACAGGCCGGATCACCGGGGAGCTGTTTTTT.

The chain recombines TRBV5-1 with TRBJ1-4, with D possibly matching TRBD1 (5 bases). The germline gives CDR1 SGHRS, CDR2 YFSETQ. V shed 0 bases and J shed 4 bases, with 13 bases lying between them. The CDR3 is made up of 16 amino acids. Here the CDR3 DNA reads TGCGCCAGCAGCTTGGAAGGGGCCGGACGTAATGAAAAACTGTTTTTT. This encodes CASSLEGAGRNEKLFF.

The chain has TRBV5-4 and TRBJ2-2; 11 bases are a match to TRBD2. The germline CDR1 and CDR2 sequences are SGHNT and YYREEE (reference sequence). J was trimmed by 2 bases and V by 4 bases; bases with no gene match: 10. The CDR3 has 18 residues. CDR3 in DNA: TGTGCCAGCAGCACAACTTCCCTAGCGGGGGGAAACACCGGGGAGCTGTTTTTT. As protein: CASSTTSLAGGNTGELFF.

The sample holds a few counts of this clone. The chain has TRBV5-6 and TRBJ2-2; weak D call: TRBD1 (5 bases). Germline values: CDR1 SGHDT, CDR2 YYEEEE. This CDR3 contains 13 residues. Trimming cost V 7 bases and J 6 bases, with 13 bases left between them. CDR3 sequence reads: CASGVGLPGELFF. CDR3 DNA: TGTGCCAGCGGGGTGGGGCTCCCCGGGGAGCTGTTTTTT. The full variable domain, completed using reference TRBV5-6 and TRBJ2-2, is DAGVTQSPTHLIKTRGQQVTLRCSPKSGHDTVSWYQQALGQGPQFIFQYYEEEERQRGNFPDRFSGHQFPNYSSELNVNALLLGDSALYLCASGVGLPGELFFGEGSRLTVL.

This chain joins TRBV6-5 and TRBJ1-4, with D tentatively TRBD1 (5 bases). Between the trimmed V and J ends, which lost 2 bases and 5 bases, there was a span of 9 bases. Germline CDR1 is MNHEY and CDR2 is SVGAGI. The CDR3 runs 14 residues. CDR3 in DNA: TGTGCCAGCAGTTACGGGGGGGGAAATGAAAAACTGTTTTTT. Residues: CASSYGGGNEKLFF.

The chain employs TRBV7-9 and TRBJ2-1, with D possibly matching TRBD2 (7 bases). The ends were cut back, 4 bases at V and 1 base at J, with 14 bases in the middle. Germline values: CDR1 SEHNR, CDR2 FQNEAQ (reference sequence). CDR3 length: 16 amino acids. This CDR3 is CASSYTRGASYNEQFF. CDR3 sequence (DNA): TGTGCCAGCAGCTACACACGGGGGGCTTCCTACAATGAGCAGTTCTTC. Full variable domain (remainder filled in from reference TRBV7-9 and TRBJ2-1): DTGVSQNPRHKITKRGQNVTFRCDPISEHNRLYWYRQTLGQGPEFLTYFQNEAQLEKSRLLSDRFSAERPKGSFSTLEIQRTEQGDSAMYLCASSYTRGASYNEQFFGPGTRLTVL.

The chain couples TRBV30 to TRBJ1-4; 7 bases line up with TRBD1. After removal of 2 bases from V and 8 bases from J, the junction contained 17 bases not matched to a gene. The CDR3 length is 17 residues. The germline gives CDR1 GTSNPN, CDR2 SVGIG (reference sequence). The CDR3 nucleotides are TGTGCCTGGAGTAGTGAGAAAGGAGGGGGCGATCGGGAAAAACTGTTTTTT. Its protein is CAWSSEKGGGDREKLFF.

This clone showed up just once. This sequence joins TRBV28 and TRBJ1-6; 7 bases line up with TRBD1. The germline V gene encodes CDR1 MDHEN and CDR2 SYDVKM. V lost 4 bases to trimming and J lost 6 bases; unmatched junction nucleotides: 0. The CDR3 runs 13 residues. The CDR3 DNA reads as TGTGCCAGCAGTTCAGGGGGTAATTCACCCCTCCACTTT. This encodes CASSSGGNSPLHF. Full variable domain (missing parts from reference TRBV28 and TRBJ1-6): DVKVTQSSRYLVKRTGEKVFLECVQDMDHENMFWYRQDPGLGLRLIYFSYDVKMKEKGDIPEGYSVSREKKERFSLILESASTNQTSMYLCASSSGGNSPLHFGNGTRLTVT.

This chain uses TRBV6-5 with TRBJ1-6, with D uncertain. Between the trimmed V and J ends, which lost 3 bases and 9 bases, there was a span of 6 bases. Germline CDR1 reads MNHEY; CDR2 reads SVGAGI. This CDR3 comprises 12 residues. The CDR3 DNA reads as TGTGCCAGCAGTTATACAAGTTCACCCCTCCACTTT. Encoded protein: CASSYTSSPLHF.

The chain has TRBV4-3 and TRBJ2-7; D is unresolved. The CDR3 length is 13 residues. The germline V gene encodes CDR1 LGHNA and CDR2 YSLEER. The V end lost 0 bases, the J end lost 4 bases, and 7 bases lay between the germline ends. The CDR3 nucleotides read TGCGCCAGCAGCCAAGATGGCGGATACGAGCAGTACTTC. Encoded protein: CASSQDGGYEQYF.